The present entry profiles one T cell receptor beta chain with its context. Profiling relied on immunoSEQ multiplex PCR, and the TCRdb table lists in-frame clones only, not all of them. Of tens of thousands of clones in the sample, about 86% were seen once. The sample belongs to a study of OX40 agonist ivuxolimab in advanced cancers. About the study: Those enrolled were about 80% male, with a mean age of 60 years and ages from about 20 to 90. A partial response was reached by three patients: one with hepatocellular carcinoma and two with cutaneous melanoma.

Trimming removed 6 bases from V and 7 bases from J, with 18 bases in between. The CDR3 loop spans 15 amino acids. Germline lookup yields CDR1 MDHEN and CDR2 SYDVKM. The clonotype originates from an adult with an advanced solid tumor such as melanoma, head and neck, liver or kidney cancer. Source: CD4+ or CD8+ T cells sorted from blood, taken in a trial of the OX40 agonist ivuxolimab. The rearrangement joins TRBV28 to TRBJ2-2; a weak D match, TRBD2 (5 bases). The CDR3 loop reads CASRKAPNAGGELFF. The DNA for the CDR3 is TGTGCCAGCAGGAAGGCACCTAATGCGGGCGGGGAGCTGTTTTTT.